Listed below are T cell receptor beta chains from one sample, sequenced in a study of blood T cell repertoires in COVID-19. Data came from immunoSEQ multiplex PCR; TCRdb stores just in-frame clones and leaves some out. This sample has tens of thousands of clones, with over 60% found just once. The sequenced sample was peripheral blood. Every receptor here comes from a woman between 70 and 85 years old with acute or convalescent COVID-19. Each CDR3 is given without its conserved first and last residue. Fields, in order: clone size, V gene, J gene, CDR3 protein. Not every row has a clone size; where given, it reads once, few, many or a size class.

.	TRBV4-1	TRBJ1-2	ASSLTQGADGYT
.	TRBV3-1/TRBV3-2	TRBJ1-6	ASSRGTYNSPLH
.	TRBV2	TRBJ1-2	ASSGPGTGPGGYT
.	TRBV5-4	TRBJ1-3	ASSLAWSGEGNTIY
once	TRBV29-1	TRBJ2-5	SVEEPGETQY
.	TRBV7-5	TRBJ1-4	ARSTPVTTVLNEKLF
.	TRBV3-1/TRBV3-2	TRBJ2-1	ASSLGQGRGNEQF
once	TRBV5-5	TRBJ2-5	ASSSSWTQETQY
.	TRBV9	TRBJ2-2	ASSVGQGATGELF
.	TRBV7-8	TRBJ1-1	ASSSTVNTEAF
few	TRBV28	TRBJ1-3	ASSSRRDITGNTIY
.	TRBV4-2	TRBJ2-1	ASSHPLAEQF
.	TRBV9	TRBJ1-1	ASNILRGNFYTTEAF
.	TRBV30	TRBJ1-1	AWSKGADTEAF
.	TRBV5-6	TRBJ1-1	ASSLQGGFDTEAF
once	TRBV7-9	TRBJ2-1	ASSLAGGYNEQF
.	TRBV7-6	TRBJ1-2	ASSLEGRGRDGYT
.	TRBV19	TRBJ1-3	ASSMSWNSSGNTIY
.	TRBV5-4	TRBJ2-2	ASSIAGQGELF
.	TRBV6-5	TRBJ1-6	AAQQGPNSPLH
.	TRBV28	TRBJ1-2	ASSLPQNYGYT
.	TRBV11-2	TRBJ2-1	ASSPPAYNEQF
few	TRBV6-5	TRBJ1-4	ASRMADSTNEKLF
.	TRBV7-2	TRBJ2-2	ASSLAAGGNTGELF
.	TRBV3-1/TRBV3-2	TRBJ1-2	ASSQGQANYGYT
.	TRBV6-4	TRBJ2-1	ARTPPSGTYNEQF